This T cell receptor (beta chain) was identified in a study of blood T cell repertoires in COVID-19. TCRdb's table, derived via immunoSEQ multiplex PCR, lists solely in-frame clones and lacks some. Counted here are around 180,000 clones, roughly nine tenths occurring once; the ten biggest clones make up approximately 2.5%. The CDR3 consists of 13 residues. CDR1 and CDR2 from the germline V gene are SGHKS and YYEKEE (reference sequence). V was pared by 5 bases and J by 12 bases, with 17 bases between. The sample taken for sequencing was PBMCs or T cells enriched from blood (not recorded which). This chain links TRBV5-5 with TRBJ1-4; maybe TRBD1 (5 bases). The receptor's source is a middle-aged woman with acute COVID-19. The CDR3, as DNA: TGTGCCAGCAGATTCCGGGGGTTGGGTGAACTGTTTTTT. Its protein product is CASRFRGLGELFF.